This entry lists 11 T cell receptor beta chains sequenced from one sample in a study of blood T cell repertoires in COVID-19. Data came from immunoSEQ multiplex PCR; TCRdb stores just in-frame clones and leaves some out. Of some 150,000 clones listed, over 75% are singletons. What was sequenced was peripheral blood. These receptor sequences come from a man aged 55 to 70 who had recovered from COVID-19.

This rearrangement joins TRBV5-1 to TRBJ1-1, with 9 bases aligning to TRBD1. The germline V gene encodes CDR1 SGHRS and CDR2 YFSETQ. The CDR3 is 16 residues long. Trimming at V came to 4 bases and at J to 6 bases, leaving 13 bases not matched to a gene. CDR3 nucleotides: TGCGCCAGCAGCCCAACTATGACAGGGGGTAGCGCTGAAGCTTTCTTT. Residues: CASSPTMTGGSAEAFF.

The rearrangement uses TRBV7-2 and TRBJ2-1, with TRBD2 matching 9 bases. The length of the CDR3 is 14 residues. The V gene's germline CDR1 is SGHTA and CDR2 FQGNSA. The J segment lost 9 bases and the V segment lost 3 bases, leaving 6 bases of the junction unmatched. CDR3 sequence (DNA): TGTGCCAGCAGCTTGGTGGGACTAGCTACTGAGCAGTTCTTC. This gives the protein CASSLVGLATEQFF.

The CDR3 loop reads CASSFVRGIDEQFF. In DNA, the CDR3 is TGTGCCAGCAGCTTCGTCAGGGGTATCGATGAGCAGTTCTTC. J is TRBJ2-1 and V is TRBV7-2; D possibly corresponds to TRBD1 (6 bases). This CDR3 contains 14 residues. Germline CDR1 reads SGHTA; CDR2 reads FQGNSA. V was pared by 3 bases and J by 8 bases, with 14 bases between.

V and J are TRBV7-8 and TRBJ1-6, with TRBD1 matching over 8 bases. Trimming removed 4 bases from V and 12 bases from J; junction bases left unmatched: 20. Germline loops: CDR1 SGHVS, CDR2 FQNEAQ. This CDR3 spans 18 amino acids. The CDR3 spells CASSWPGQELLYGLPLHF. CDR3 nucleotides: TGTGCCAGCAGCTGGCCGGGACAGGAGCTCCTATATGGTCTACCCCTCCACTTT.

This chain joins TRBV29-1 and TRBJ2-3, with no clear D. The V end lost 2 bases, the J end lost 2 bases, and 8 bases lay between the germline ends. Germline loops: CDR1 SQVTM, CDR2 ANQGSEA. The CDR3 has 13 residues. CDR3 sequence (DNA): TGCAGCGTTGAACCTCAGGACACAGATACGCAGTATTTT. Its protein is CSVEPQDTDTQYF.

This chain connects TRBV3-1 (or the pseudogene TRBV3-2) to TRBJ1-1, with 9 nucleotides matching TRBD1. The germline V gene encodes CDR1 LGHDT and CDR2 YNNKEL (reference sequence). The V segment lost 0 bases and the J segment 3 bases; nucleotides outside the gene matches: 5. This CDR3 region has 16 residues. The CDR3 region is CASSQDGTGNDTEAFF. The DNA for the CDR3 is TGTGCCAGCAGCCAAGACGGGACAGGGAACGACACTGAAGCTTTCTTT.

The DNA for the CDR3 is TGTGCCTGGAGTGTACTTTTAGAGACCCAGTACTTC. Translation: CAWSVLLETQYF. This sequence joins TRBV30 and TRBJ2-5; no clear D. Germline-derived CDR1 and CDR2 are GTSNPN and SVGIG (reference sequence). The CDR3 sequence is 12 residues long. Trimming removed 0 bases from V and 4 bases from J, with 6 bases in between.

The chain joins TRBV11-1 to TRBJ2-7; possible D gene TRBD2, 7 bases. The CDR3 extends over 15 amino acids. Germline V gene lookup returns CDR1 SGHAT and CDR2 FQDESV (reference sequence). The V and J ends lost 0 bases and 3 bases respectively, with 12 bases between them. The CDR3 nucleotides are TGTGCCAGCAGCTTAGCTGGGGAGGGACACTACGAGCAGTACTTC. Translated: CASSLAGEGHYEQYF.

The CDR3 here is CASSFQPSGTDQFF. CDR3 DNA sequence: TGTGCCAGCAGTTTCCAACCCTCCGGGACAGATCAGTTCTTC. The chain uses TRBV27 and TRBJ2-1; TRBD1 agrees at 7 bases. This CDR3 has 14 amino acids. Germline CDR1 is MNHEY and CDR2 is SMNVEV (reference sequence). Unmatched junction bases numbered 12, after V lost 3 bases and J lost 13 bases.

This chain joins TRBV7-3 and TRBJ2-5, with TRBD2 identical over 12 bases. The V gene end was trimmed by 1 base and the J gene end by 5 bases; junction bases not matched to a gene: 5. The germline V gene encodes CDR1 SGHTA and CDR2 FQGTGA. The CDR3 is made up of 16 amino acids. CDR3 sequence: CASSLMGTSGWETQYF. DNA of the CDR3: TGTGCCAGCAGCTTAATGGGGACTAGCGGGTGGGAGACCCAGTACTTC.

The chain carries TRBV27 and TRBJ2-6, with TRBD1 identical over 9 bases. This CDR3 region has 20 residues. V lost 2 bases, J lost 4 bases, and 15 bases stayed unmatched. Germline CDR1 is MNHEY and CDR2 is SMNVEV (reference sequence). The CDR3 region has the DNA TGTGCCAGCAGTTTAAAAGAATTGGGACAGGGATTTTCAGGGGCCAACGTCCTGACTTTC. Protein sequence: CASSLKELGQGFSGANVLTF.